This T cell receptor beta chain derives from a study of blood T cell repertoires in COVID-19. Study as a whole: Material from acute and convalescent COVID-19 was sourced from the United States, Italy and Spain. Sources were T cells, B-cell-depleted T cells, or PBMCs; the material itself was cDNA or gDNA.

How the authors handled the data: Estimation of nucleated cell counts was performed using reference gene primer amplification. Assay: immunoSEQ multiplex PCR; the TCRdb copy retains only in-frame clones and omits some. V, J and clone size are those of that table, while D and trimming were read from the DNA. Of around 180,000 clones in the sample, 70% to 90% were seen once. The V and J ends lost 4 bases and 1 base, in that order; junction bases with no gene match: 5. Germline CDR1 reads SGDLS; CDR2 reads YYNGEE. CDR3 length equals 15 residues. This TCR was recovered from a man in his sixties or seventies with active or convalescent COVID-19. The chain has TRBV9 and TRBJ2-1; 7 bases map to TRBD2. Source material: peripheral blood. CDR3 residues: CASSPSGGSYNEQFF. CDR3 nucleotide sequence: TGTGCCAGCAGCCCTTCGGGGGGTTCCTACAATGAGCAGTTCTTC.